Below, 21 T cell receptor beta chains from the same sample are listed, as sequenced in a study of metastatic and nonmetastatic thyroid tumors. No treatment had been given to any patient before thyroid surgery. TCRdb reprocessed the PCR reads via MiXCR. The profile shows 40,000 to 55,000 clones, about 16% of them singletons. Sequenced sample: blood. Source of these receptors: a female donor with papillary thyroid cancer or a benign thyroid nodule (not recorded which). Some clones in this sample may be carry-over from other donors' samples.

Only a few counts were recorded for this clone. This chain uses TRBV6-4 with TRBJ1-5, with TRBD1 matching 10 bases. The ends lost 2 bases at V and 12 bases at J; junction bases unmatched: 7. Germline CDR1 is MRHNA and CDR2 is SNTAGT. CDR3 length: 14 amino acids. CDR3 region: CASSDHRDRGLQHF. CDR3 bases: TGTGCCAGCAGTGACCACCGGGACAGGGGCCTCCAGCATTTT.

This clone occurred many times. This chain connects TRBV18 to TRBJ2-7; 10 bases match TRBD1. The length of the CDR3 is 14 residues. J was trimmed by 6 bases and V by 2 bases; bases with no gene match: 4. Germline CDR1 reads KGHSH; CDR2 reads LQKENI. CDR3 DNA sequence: TGTGCCAGCTCACCAGGGACAGGGGCCGGCGAGCAGTACTTC. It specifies CASSPGTGAGEQYF. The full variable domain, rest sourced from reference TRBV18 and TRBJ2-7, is NAGVMQNPRHLVRRRGQEARLRCSPMKGHSHVYWYRQLPEEGLKFMVYLQKENIIDESGMPKERFSAEFPKEGPSILRIQQVVRGDSAAYFCASSPGTGAGEQYFGPGTRLTVT.

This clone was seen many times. The CDR3 protein is CASSLKGMNQPQHF. CDR3 sequence (DNA): TGTGCCAGCAGTTTAAAGGGGATGAATCAGCCCCAGCATTTT. The chain employs TRBV12-3 or TRBV12-4 and TRBJ1-5; possibly TRBD1 for D (5 bases). The V and J ends lost 2 bases and 4 bases respectively, with 9 bases between them. CDR3 length: 14 residues.

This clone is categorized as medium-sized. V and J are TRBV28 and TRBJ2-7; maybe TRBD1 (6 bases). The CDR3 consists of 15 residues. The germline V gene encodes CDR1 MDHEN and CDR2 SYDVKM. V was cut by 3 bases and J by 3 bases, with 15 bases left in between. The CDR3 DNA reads TGTGCCAGCAGTTTGGCGGACAGTGGAAGCTACGAGCAGTACTTC. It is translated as CASSLADSGSYEQYF.

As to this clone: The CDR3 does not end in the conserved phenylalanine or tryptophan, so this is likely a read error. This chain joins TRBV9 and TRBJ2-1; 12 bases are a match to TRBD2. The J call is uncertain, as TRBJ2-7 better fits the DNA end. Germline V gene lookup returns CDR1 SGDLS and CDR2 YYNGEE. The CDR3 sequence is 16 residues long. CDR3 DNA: TGTGCCAGCAGCGCGACCGGGACTAGCGGGCTACAGGAGCAGTACTGC. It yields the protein CASSATGTSGLQEQYC.

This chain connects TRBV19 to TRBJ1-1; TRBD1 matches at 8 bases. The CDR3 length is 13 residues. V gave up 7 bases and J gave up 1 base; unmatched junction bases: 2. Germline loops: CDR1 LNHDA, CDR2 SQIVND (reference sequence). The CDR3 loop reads CASTGQGNTEAFF. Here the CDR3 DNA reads TGTGCCAGTACCGGACAGGGGAACACTGAAGCTTTCTTT.

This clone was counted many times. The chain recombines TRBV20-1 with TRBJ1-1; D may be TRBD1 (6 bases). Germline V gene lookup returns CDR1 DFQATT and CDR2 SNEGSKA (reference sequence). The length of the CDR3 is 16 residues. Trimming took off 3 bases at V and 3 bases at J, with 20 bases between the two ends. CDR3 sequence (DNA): TGCAGTGCTAGGTCGTCGAGGGGGGCGTCGGACACTGAAGCTTTCTTT. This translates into CSARSSRGASDTEAFF.

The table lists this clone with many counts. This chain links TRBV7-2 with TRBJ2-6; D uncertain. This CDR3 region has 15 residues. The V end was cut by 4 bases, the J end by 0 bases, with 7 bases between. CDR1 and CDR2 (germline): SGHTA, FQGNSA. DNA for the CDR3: TGTGCCAGCAGCTCTACAATCTCTGGGGCCAACGTCCTGACTTTC. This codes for CASSSTISGANVLTF.

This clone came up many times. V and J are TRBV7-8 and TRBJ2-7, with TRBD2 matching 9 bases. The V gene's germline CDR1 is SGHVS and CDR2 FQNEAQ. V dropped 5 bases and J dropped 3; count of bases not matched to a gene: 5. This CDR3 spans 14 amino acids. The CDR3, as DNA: TGTGCCAGCAGCACGACTAGCGGAGACTACGAGCAGTACTTC. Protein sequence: CASSTTSGDYEQYF.

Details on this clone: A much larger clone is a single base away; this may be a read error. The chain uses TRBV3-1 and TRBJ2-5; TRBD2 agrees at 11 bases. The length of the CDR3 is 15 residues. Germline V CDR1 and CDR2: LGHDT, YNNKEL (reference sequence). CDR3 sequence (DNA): TGTGACAGCAGCCAAGGGCTAGCGGGAGGTGAGACCCAGTACTTC. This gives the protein CDSSQGLAGGETQYF.

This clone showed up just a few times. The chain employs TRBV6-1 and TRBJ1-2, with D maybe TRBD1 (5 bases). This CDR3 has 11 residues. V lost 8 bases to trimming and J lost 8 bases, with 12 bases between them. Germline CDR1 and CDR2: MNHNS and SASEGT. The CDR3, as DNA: TGTGCCAGCCGTCAGGGATCGGGCTACACCTTC. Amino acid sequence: CASRQGSGYTF.

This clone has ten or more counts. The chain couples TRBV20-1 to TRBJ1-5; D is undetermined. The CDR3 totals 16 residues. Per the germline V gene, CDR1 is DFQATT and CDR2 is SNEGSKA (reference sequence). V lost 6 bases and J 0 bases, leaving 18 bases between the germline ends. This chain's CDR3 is CSASLPETYSNQPQHF. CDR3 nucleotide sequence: TGCAGTGCCTCCCTTCCGGAGACATATAGCAATCAGCCCCAGCATTTT.

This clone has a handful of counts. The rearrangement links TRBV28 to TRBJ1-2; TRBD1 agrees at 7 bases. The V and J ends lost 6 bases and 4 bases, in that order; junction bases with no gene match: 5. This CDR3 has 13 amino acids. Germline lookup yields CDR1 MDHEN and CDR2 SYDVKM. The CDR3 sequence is CASRKQGPYGYTF. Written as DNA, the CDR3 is TGTGCCAGCAGGAAACAGGGGCCCTATGGCTACACCTTC.

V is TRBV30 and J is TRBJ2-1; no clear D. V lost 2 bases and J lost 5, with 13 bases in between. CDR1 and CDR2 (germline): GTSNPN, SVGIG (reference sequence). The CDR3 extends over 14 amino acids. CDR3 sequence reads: CAWSLQTLHNEQFF. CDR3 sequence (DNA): TGTGCCTGGAGTTTACAAACGTTACACAATGAGCAGTTCTTC. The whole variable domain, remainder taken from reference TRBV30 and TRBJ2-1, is SQTIHQWPATLVQPVGSPLSLECTVEGTSNPNLYWYRQAAGRGLQLLFYSVGIGQISSEVPQNLSASRPQDRQFILSSKKLLLSDSGFYLCAWSLQTLHNEQFFGPGTRLTVL.

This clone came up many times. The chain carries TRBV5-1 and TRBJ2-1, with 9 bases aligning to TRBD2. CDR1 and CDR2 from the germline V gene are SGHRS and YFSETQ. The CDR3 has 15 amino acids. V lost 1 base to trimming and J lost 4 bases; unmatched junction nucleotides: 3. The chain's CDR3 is CASSLLTSGYNEQFF. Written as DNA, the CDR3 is TGCGCCAGCAGCTTGTTGACTAGCGGTTACAATGAGCAGTTCTTC.

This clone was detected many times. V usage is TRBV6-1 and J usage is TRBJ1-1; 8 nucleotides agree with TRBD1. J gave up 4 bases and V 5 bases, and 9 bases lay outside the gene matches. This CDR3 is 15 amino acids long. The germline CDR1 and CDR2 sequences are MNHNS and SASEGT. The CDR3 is CASSITGGVGTEAFF. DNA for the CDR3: TGTGCCAGCAGTATAACAGGGGGGGTAGGCACTGAAGCTTTCTTT.

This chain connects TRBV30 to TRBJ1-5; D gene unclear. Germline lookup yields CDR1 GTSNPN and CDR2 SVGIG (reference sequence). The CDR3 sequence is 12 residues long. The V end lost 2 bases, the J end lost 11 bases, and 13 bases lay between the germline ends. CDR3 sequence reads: CAWSTGPGAQHF. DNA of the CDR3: TGTGCCTGGAGTACGGGCCCCGGGGCCCAGCATTTT.

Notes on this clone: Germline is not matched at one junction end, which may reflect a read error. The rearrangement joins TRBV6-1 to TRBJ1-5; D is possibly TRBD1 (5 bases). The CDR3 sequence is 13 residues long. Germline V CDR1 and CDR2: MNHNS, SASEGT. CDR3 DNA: TGTGCCAGCAGGGACCAGGGCTATCAGCCACAGCATTTT. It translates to CASRDQGYQPQHF.

Here the CDR3 DNA reads TGTGCCAGCAGCGTACAAACTAGCTCCTACAATGAGCAGTTCTTC. This gives the protein CASSVQTSSYNEQFF. The rearrangement uses TRBV9 and TRBJ2-1; D perhaps matches TRBD2 (5 bases). The CDR3 contains 15 residues. V was pared by 1 base and J by 0 bases, with 8 bases between. CDR1 is SGDLS and CDR2 is YYNGEE in the germline V gene.

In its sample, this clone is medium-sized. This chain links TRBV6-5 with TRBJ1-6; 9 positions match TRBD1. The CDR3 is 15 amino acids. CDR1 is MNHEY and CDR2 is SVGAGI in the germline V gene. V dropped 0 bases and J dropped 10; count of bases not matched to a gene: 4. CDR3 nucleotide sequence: TGTGCCAGCAGTTACTCGGGACAGGGACGATCACCCCTCCACTTT. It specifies CASSYSGQGRSPLHF.

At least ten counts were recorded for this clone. The chain's CDR3 is CASSPVVGLGDEQFF. Written as DNA, the CDR3 is TGTGCCAGCAGTCCCGTAGTGGGACTAGGGGATGAGCAGTTCTTC. The V and J genes are TRBV11-1 and TRBJ2-1; 8 positions agree with TRBD2. The CDR3 covers 15 residues. V gave up 6 bases and J gave up 8 bases; unmatched junction bases: 12. Germline CDR1 SGHAT, CDR2 FQDESV (reference sequence).